This is a list of T cell receptor beta chains from one sample in a study of blood T cell repertoires in COVID-19. Method: immunoSEQ multiplex PCR; TCRdb's copy keeps in-frame clones and lacks some. The table includes about 220,000 clones, roughly 90% detected once. The specimen was PBMCs or T cells enriched from blood (not recorded which). These receptor sequences come from a man aged 25 to 40 who had been exposed to COVID-19. CDR3s leave out the opening cysteine and the closing phenylalanine or tryptophan.

J	V	length	CDR3
TRBJ2-2	TRBV5-1	14	ASSLAVGVGTGELF
TRBJ1-1	TRBV5-1	12	ASSLTGMNTEAF
TRBJ2-5	TRBV3-1/TRBV3-2	10	ASSQGAETQY
TRBJ1-2	TRBV5-4	11	ASSFTGGGGYT
TRBJ1-4	TRBV13	12	ASSLVGQGEKLF
TRBJ2-5	TRBV6-5	14	ASSSPQEAATETQY
TRBJ2-5	TRBV11-3	13	ASSQRTSGSETQY
TRBJ1-1	TRBV19	11	ATHDVGEAEAF
TRBJ2-5	TRBV7-9	16	ASSPLRGGLPYQETQY
TRBJ1-5	TRBV7-2	12	ASSSRQDNQPQH
TRBJ2-1	TRBV2	12	ASSGAGGSGEQF
TRBJ1-1	TRBV14	11	ASSPQANTEAF